The 10 T cell receptor beta chains given below trace back to one sample, sequenced in a study of CD4+ T cells in melanoma. Produced via immunoSEQ multiplex PCR; TCRdb's table is partial and in-frame only. The table shows about 140,000 clones, with about nine tenths occurring only once. These receptors came from a human donor with melanoma.

The genes are TRBV15 and TRBJ2-3, with D uncertain. The CDR3 runs 14 residues. The V and J ends lost 1 base and 6 bases respectively, with 11 bases between them. The germline gives CDR1 LNHNV, CDR2 YYDKDF (reference sequence). CDR3 in DNA: TGTGCCACCAGCAGAGGCGGCGTATCCGATACGCAGTATTTT. Residues: CATSRGGVSDTQYF.

The chain links TRBV2 to TRBJ2-1; D unresolved. Trimming removed 8 bases at V and 6 bases at J, with 11 bases between. The CDR3 sequence is 12 residues long. The germline V gene has CDR1 SNHLY and CDR2 FYNNEI. The CDR3 loop reads CASGPNGNEQFF. The CDR3, as DNA: TGTGCCAGCGGTCCCAACGGCAATGAGCAGTTCTTC.

This chain's CDR3 is CASSGGTGGNYGYTF. The DNA of the CDR3 is TGCGCCAGCAGTGGGGGGACAGGGGGGAACTATGGCTACACCTTC. The gene calls are TRBV10-2 and TRBJ1-2; 11 bases are a match to TRBD1. The CDR3 runs to 15 residues. CDR1 WSHSY and CDR2 SAAADI come from the germline V gene. The J segment lost 2 bases and the V segment lost 4 bases, leaving 3 bases of the junction unmatched.

The chain has TRBV30 and TRBJ1-4, with D maybe TRBD1 (5 bases). Germline values: CDR1 GTSNPN, CDR2 SVGIG (reference sequence). V lost 2 bases and J lost 7, with 17 bases in between. The CDR3 extends over 15 amino acids. The CDR3 DNA is TGTGCCTGGAGTTGGGCGGGGCAGGGATCTGAAAAACTGTTTTTT. Translating it yields CAWSWAGQGSEKLFF.

This chain joins TRBV18 and TRBJ1-4; D might be TRBD1 (5 bases). Trimming removed 2 bases from V and 8 bases from J, with 15 bases in between. The germline V gene has CDR1 KGHSH and CDR2 LQKENI. This CDR3 spans 15 amino acids. In DNA, the CDR3 is TGTGCCAGCTCACCAGGGACGGTAGTGGGAGAAAAACTGTTTTTT. Translated, it gives CASSPGTVVGEKLFF.

The CDR3 coding sequence is TGTGCCAGCAGCCGGGGGACTAGCGGCTCCTACGAGCAGTACTTC. Translation gives CASSRGTSGSYEQYF. V and J are TRBV5-8 and TRBJ2-7, with 11 bases matching TRBD2. The CDR3 contains 15 residues. Trimming took 4 bases from V and 0 from J; bases not matched to a gene: 3. Germline-derived CDR1 and CDR2 are SGHTS and YDEGEE.

Of note for this clone: One end of the junction does not line up with germline, which may come from a read error. The chain is built from TRBV7-7 and TRBJ1-2, with D maybe TRBD1 (6 bases). Germline values: CDR1 SSHAT, CDR2 FNYEAQ (reference sequence). The CDR3 runs 19 residues. The chain's CDR3 is CASSSPRIQGDQANYGYTF. CDR3 DNA: TGTGCTAGCAGCTCCCCAAGAATACAGGGAGATCAAGCTAACTATGGCTACACCTTC.

This rearrangement joins TRBV4-1 to TRBJ1-5; D gene ambiguous. Trimming left V 2 bases short and J 0 bases short, with 11 bases between. This CDR3 spans 16 amino acids. CDR1 is MGHRA, CDR2 YSYEKL, per germline. The CDR3 reads CASSQPTRDSNQPQHF. In DNA, the CDR3 is TGCGCCAGCAGCCAACCCACCCGGGATAGCAATCAGCCCCAGCATTTT.

The V and J genes are TRBV19 and TRBJ2-1; 10 positions match TRBD2. J was trimmed by 4 bases and V by 5 bases; bases with no gene match: 2. There are 14 residues in the CDR3. The germline CDR1 and CDR2 sequences are LNHDA and SQIVND (reference sequence). The CDR3: CASSALAGYNEQFF. CDR3 sequence (DNA): TGTGCCAGTAGTGCACTAGCGGGGTACAATGAGCAGTTCTTC.

This clone was seen only once. The chain has TRBV7-2 and TRBJ1-5, with D uncertain. Germline V gene data show CDR1 as SGHTA and CDR2 as FQGNSA. With 5 bases removed from V and 6 bases from J, the gap between germline ends came to 11 bases. This CDR3 comprises 13 residues. The CDR3: CASSARVAQPQHF. CDR3 in DNA: TGTGCCAGCAGCGCGAGGGTCGCTCAGCCCCAGCATTTT. The full variable domain, with the rest looked up from reference TRBV7-2 and TRBJ1-5, is GAGVSQSPSNKVTEKGKDVELRCDPISGHTALYWYRQSLGQGLEFLIYFQGNSAPDKSGLPSDRFSAERTGGSVSTLTIQRTQQEDSAVYLCASSARVAQPQHFGDGTRLSIL.